This TCR beta chain was documented in a study of T-cell reconstitution after alpha-beta-depleted transplantation in children. Study-wide findings and caveats: T-cell counts and diversity were attributed mostly to newly produced T cells one year after transplant. Certain patients had high TCRbeta diversity at day 60, and it came from recipient T cells and thymic progenitors that survived. After transplant, at about two months, alpha-beta T cells were reportedly derived from several hundred expanded graft clones.

Regarding this clonotype: Its matching antigen is unknown.

During its preparation, the TCRbeta library received unique molecular identifiers. TCRdb independently ran MiXCR on the PCR reads; one entry per CDR3 protein. The sample lists more than 200,000 distinct CDR3 sequences; over 20% were seen once. Trimming left V 4 bases short and J 8 bases short, with 12 bases between. Germline values: CDR1 ENHRY, CDR2 SYGVKD. The CDR3 runs 13 residues. The starting material was PBMCs, obtained before TCRalphabeta/CD19-depleted stem cell transplant. This rearrangement joins TRBV10-3 to TRBJ2-4; tentatively, D is TRBD1 or TRBD2 (5 bases each). The TCR sequence derives from a girl aged 2-10 years with Fanconi anemia, due to receive a stem cell transplant. CDR3 residues: CAISGGDGDIQYF. CDR3 DNA sequence: TGTGCCATCAGTGGAGGGGATGGGGACATTCAGTACTTC.